The T cell receptor (beta chain) described here comes from a study of PD-1 blockade in classical Hodgkin lymphoma. All trial patients relapsed after autologous stem cell transplantation. Deletions cut 3 bases from V and 3 bases from J, with 15 bases between. This CDR3 has 15 amino acids. Germline V gene lookup returns CDR1 SGHDT and CDR2 YYEEEE. Method: immunoSEQ multiplex PCR; TCRdb's copy keeps in-frame clones and lacks some. The table lists 90,000 to 100,000 clones, roughly four fifths of them singletons. This clone has just one count. The material sequenced was peripheral blood mononuclear cells (PBMCs), taken before the second cycle of nivolumab. The receptor comes from a human donor with classical Hodgkin lymphoma. This chain links TRBV5-6 with TRBJ1-1, with a tentative D call TRBD1 (5 bases). The CDR3 DNA follows: TGTGCCAGCAGCTCCGTCAGGGTTGGGCACACTGAAGCTTTCTTT. Its translation is CASSSVRVGHTEAFF.